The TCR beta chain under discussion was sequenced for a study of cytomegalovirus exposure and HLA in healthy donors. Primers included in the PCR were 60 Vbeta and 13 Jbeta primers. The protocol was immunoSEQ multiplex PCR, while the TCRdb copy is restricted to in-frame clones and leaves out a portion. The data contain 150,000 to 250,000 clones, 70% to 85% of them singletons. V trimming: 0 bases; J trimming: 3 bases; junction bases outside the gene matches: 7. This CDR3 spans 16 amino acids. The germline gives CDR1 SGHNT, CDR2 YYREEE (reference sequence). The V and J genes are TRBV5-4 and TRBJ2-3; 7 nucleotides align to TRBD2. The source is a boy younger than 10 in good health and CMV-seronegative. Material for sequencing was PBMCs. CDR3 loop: CASSLAGLGPTDTQYF. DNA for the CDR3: TGTGCCAGCAGCTTGGCCGGACTAGGGCCGACAGATACGCAGTATTTT.